One and the same sample provided the 7 T cell receptor beta chains below, sequenced in a study of blood T cell repertoires in COVID-19. Generated by immunoSEQ multiplex PCR, the TCRdb table keeps only in-frame clones and is missing some. The repertoire holds about 50,000 clones, with roughly four fifths as singletons. The source material was peripheral blood. All receptors derive from a man in his fifties or sixties with acute or convalescent COVID-19.

The chain recombines TRBV2 with TRBJ1-5; 10 bases are a match to TRBD1. This CDR3 is built from 17 residues. The V gene's germline CDR1 is SNHLY and CDR2 FYNNEI. The CDR3 is CARTGGPHTESNQPQHF. DNA for the CDR3: TGTGCGAGGACAGGGGGACCCCATACGGAAAGCAATCAGCCCCAGCATTTT.

As for this clone: At one end, the junction sequence differs from germline, possibly due to a read error. The chain is built from TRBV7-9 and TRBJ2-1; D is perhaps TRBD1 (6 bases). The germline CDR1 and CDR2 sequences are SEHNR and FQNEAQ (reference sequence). This CDR3 region has 14 residues. The CDR3: CASSRNIEQGIKIF. The CDR3 coding sequence is TGTGCCAGCAGCCGCAACATCGAACAGGGTATTAAGATCTTC.

This clone occurred once. The chain links TRBV7-3 to TRBJ2-1, with 8 bases aligning to TRBD2. With 5 bases clipped from V and 4 bases from J, the junction kept 4 bases outside the gene matches. This CDR3 has 14 amino acids. The germline V gene has CDR1 SGHTA and CDR2 FQGTGA. This chain's CDR3 is CASSLSGGYNEQFF. DNA of the CDR3: TGTGCCAGCAGCCTAAGCGGGGGATACAATGAGCAGTTCTTC.

The table lists this clone with a count of one. The V gene is TRBV7-2, the J gene TRBJ2-1, with 9 bases that match TRBD1. Germline CDR1 is SGHTA and CDR2 is FQGNSA. CDR3 length: 15 amino acids. Trimming removed 1 base from V and 10 bases from J; junction bases left unmatched: 8. The CDR3 spells CASSLETGGTREQFF. The CDR3 DNA follows: TGTGCCAGCAGCTTAGAGACAGGGGGTACGCGGGAGCAGTTCTTC. Full variable domain (outside the CDR3, taken from reference TRBV7-2 and TRBJ2-1): GAGVSQSPSNKVTEKGKDVELRCDPISGHTALYWYRQSLGQGLEFLIYFQGNSAPDKSGLPSDRFSAERTGGSVSTLTIQRTQQEDSAVYLCASSLETGGTREQFFGPGTRLTVL.

The chain joins TRBV25-1 to TRBJ1-6; D ambiguous. V dropped 2 bases and J dropped 7 bases, with 3 bases sitting between them. Germline assignment: CDR1 MGHDK and CDR2 SYGVNS. The CDR3 has 12 amino acids. The CDR3 DNA is TGTGCCAGCAGTGAAGGCAATTCACCCCTCCACTTT. Residues: CASSEGNSPLHF.

The V gene is TRBV5-6, the J gene TRBJ2-7, with 7 bases fitting TRBD1. Looked up from germline, CDR1 is SGHDT and CDR2 is YYEEEE. This CDR3 comprises 15 residues. With V trimmed by 1 base and J by 1 base, 5 bases remained unmatched. CDR3 residues: CASSLFVTGSYEQYF. In DNA, the CDR3 is TGTGCCAGCAGCTTGTTCGTGACAGGGTCCTACGAGCAGTACTTC. Full variable domain (remainder filled in from reference TRBV5-6 and TRBJ2-7): DAGVTQSPTHLIKTRGQQVTLRCSPKSGHDTVSWYQQALGQGPQFIFQYYEEEERQRGNFPDRFSGHQFPNYSSELNVNALLLGDSALYLCASSLFVTGSYEQYFGPGTRLTVT.

This chain links TRBV30 with TRBJ1-2; no clear D gene. Trimming removed 3 bases at V and 4 bases at J, with 15 bases between. This CDR3 spans 14 amino acids. The germline V gene has CDR1 GTSNPN and CDR2 SVGIG (reference sequence). The CDR3 DNA reads TGTGCCTGGAGAGATAAGACAAGAACCTATGGCTACACCTTC. It codes for CAWRDKTRTYGYTF.